This TCR beta chain was documented in a study of naive and memory T cell subsets. Both TRBC1 and TRBC2 were covered by a beta constant-region primer of two equimolar oligonucleotides. A 12-nucleotide UMI and the SP2 primer were added to the cDNA 3' end by oligonucleotide ligation. Nested alpha and beta constant-region primers with the SP2 primer drove four PCR rounds on ligated cDNA. In TCRdb, the UMI-ligation and nested PCR reads were re-called with MiXCR into one record per CDR3 protein. The sample carries around 160,000 distinct CDR3 sequences, over 15% recorded once. The study's findings and limits: Especially in CD8 cells, naive repertoires contained a few larger clonotypes, possibly CD45RA-re-expressing memory cells.

Four subsets defined by CD45RA and CD27 were sorted after CD3, CD4, CD8 and live/dead staining. This clonotype has more than one count but fewer than ten. Its antigen is still unknown. Germline CDR1 is ENHRY and CDR2 is SYGVKD. The CDR3 is made up of 14 amino acids. V was pared by 5 bases and J by 4 bases, with 15 bases between. The sequenced sample was naive CD4+ T cells from blood. The V and J genes are TRBV10-3 and TRBJ2-7; D could derive from TRBD1 or TRBD2 (7 bases each). The receptor was isolated from a human donor in good health. In DNA, the CDR3 is TGTGCCATCAGTAAAGGGGAGGGGGCTTACGAGCAGTACTTC. It translates to CAISKGEGAYEQYF.